The 12 T cell receptor beta chains given below trace back to one sample, sequenced in a study of identical twins. TCRdb recomputed calls from the 5' RACE reads with MiXCR, one row per CDR3 protein. The repertoire holds roughly 720,000 distinct CDR3 sequences, with around a sixth as singletons. These same records also appear under a second study, on T cells expressing NK-cell markers.

Sequenced material: PBMCs. The receptor source for this set is a woman between 18 and 29 years old in good health.

The V and J genes are TRBV25-1 and TRBJ2-2, with TRBD1 as a possible D gene (6 bases). The CDR3 spans 18 residues. Trimming cost V 2 bases and J 2 bases, with 18 bases left between them. Germline values: CDR1 MGHDK, CDR2 SYGVNS. CDR3 nucleotide sequence: TGTGCCAGCAGTGAAAGAGGGGGTGGCAGGTTAAACACCGGGGAGCTGTTTTTT. Its translation is CASSERGGGRLNTGELFF. The whole variable domain, remainder taken from reference TRBV25-1 and TRBJ2-2, is EADIYQTPRYLVIGTGKKITLECSQTMGHDKMYWYQQDPGMELHLIHYSYGVNSTEKGDLSSESTVSRIRTEHFPLTLESARPSHTSQYLCASSERGGGRLNTGELFFGEGSRLTVL.

This clonotype has only a few counts. V usage is TRBV24-1 and J usage is TRBJ2-5; 11 bases map to TRBD1. CDR3 length: 16 amino acids. With 3 bases clipped from V and 5 bases from J, the junction kept 7 bases outside the gene matches. Germline CDR1 reads KGHDR; CDR2 reads SFDVKD. For the CDR3, the DNA is TGTGCCACCAGTGATCCCGGGACAGGGGGGGTCGAGACCCAGTACTTC. Translation: CATSDPGTGGVETQYF.

The rearrangement uses TRBV5-1 and TRBJ1-1, with a weak D call TRBD1 (6 bases). Deletions cut 2 bases from V and 1 base from J, with 9 bases between. This CDR3 has 14 amino acids. Per the germline V gene, CDR1 is SGHRS and CDR2 is YFSETQ. As DNA, the CDR3 is TGCGCCAGCAGCTTTACAGGGACGAACACTGAAGCTTTCTTT. It is translated as CASSFTGTNTEAFF. Full variable domain (remainder filled in from reference TRBV5-1 and TRBJ1-1): KAGVTQTPRYLIKTRGQQVTLSCSPISGHRSVSWYQQTPGQGLQFLFEYFSETQRNKGNFPGRFSGRQFSNSRSEMNVSTLELGDSALYLCASSFTGTNTEAFFGQGTRLTVV.

The J gene is TRBJ1-4, the V gene TRBV9; 11 nucleotides match TRBD1. V lost 0 bases and J lost 7; bases outside the gene matches: 2. From germline, CDR1 is SGDLS and CDR2 YYNGEE. The CDR3 contains 15 residues. DNA of the CDR3: TGTGCCAGCAGCGTAGTGGGGACAGGGGGTGAAAAACTGTTTTTT. Translated: CASSVVGTGGEKLFF. Full variable domain (outside the CDR3, taken from reference TRBV9 and TRBJ1-4): DSGVTQTPKHLITATGQRVTLRCSPRSGDLSVYWYQQSLDQGLQFLIQYYNGEERAKGNILERFSAQQFPDLHSELNLSSLELGDSALYFCASSVVGTGGEKLFFGSGTQLSVL.

This clonotype was detected a few times. The chain combines TRBV20-1 with TRBJ1-2; D might be TRBD1 (6 bases). V was trimmed by 5 bases and J by 9 bases, leaving 16 bases between them. Germline V gene data show CDR1 as DFQATT and CDR2 as SNEGSKA (reference sequence). The CDR3 covers 12 residues. CDR3 sequence (DNA): TGCAGTGCTCTGACAGGACGCGCAAGCTACACCTTC. Its translation is CSALTGRASYTF.

The rearrangement uses TRBV5-1 and TRBJ2-7, with D perhaps matching TRBD2 (6 bases). Germline V CDR1 and CDR2: SGHRS, YFSETQ. The CDR3 is 12 residues long. The germline V and J ends were trimmed by 7 bases and 2 bases, with 10 bases remaining between them. CDR3 region: CASQGGAYEQYF. CDR3 DNA sequence: TGCGCCAGCCAGGGCGGGGCCTACGAGCAGTACTTC.

The rearrangement joins TRBV29-1 to TRBJ2-1; 8 bases agree with TRBD2. This CDR3 contains 17 residues. Germline CDR1 SQVTM, CDR2 ANQGSEA. V shed 1 base and J 5 bases; nucleotides not matched to a gene: 13. CDR3 amino acids: CSVEGWQLRGADNEQFF. CDR3 sequence (DNA): TGCAGCGTTGAAGGGTGGCAATTGCGGGGGGCCGACAATGAGCAGTTCTTC.

V usage is TRBV5-1 and J usage is TRBJ2-7; a weak D match, TRBD1 (6 bases). CDR3 length: 14 residues. V lost 4 bases and J lost 5, with 16 bases in between. Germline CDR1 and CDR2: SGHRS and YFSETQ. CDR3 residues: CASSRIDRRDEQYF. CDR3 nucleotide sequence: TGCGCCAGCAGCCGAATAGACAGGCGGGACGAGCAGTACTTC.

V and J are TRBV7-8 and TRBJ1-5; D not certain. The CDR3 has 16 amino acids. Germline assignment: CDR1 SGHVS and CDR2 FQNEAQ. V lost 4 bases, J lost 1 base, and 14 bases lay in between. The chain's CDR3 is CASSSLRTVSNQPQHF. CDR3 in DNA: TGTGCCAGCAGCTCCCTCCGGACGGTGAGCAATCAGCCCCAGCATTTT.

The CDR3 coding sequence is TGTGCCAGCAGCTTGATTAACAGGGCGAACACTGAAGCTTTCTTT. This encodes CASSLINRANTEAFF. This chain links TRBV7-9 with TRBJ1-1, with a tentative D call TRBD1 (6 bases). Per germline, CDR1 SEHNR and CDR2 FQNEAQ (reference sequence). Trimming removed 3 bases from V and 1 base from J, with 12 bases in between. CDR3 size: 15 residues.

This clonotype was found a few times. This sequence joins TRBV12-3 or TRBV12-4 and TRBJ1-1; possible D gene TRBD1, 6 bases. V lost 5 bases to trimming and J lost 5 bases, with 21 bases between them. This CDR3 is 16 amino acids long. DNA for the CDR3: TGTGCCAGCAGTATCAGTCGGACAGTAGGGGAGACTGAAGCTTTCTTT. It translates to CASSISRTVGETEAFF.

This clonotype came up a few times. This chain uses TRBV6-6 with TRBJ1-4; D is ambiguous. Germline V CDR1 and CDR2: MNHNY, SVGAGI (reference sequence). The CDR3 is made up of 11 amino acids. Between the trimmed V and J ends, which lost 4 bases and 10 bases, there was a span of 7 bases. The CDR3 loop reads CASSSLGKLFF. The CDR3 nucleotides read TGTGCCAGCAGTTCTTTGGGAAAACTGTTTTTT.